These T cell receptor beta chains were read from a single sample in a study of shared clonotypes between healthy human individuals. The data were produced by immunoSEQ multiplex PCR, yet TCRdb's version contains in-frame clones alone and is incomplete. The sample carries about 1,500,000 clones, roughly 96% recorded once. Sequencing input: naive CD4+ T cells sorted from blood. The receptors were gathered from a man under 40 in good health. Both conserved end residues are part of each CDR3. A D gene is named only where the DNA matches it firmly. Clone sizes are given selectively: once, few, many, or a class where the clone is expanded.

J gene | clone size | D gene | V gene | CDR3 DNA | CDR3 protein
TRBJ2-3 | - | - | TRBV4-1 | TGCGCCAGCAGCCAAGACGAAAGGACAGATACGCAGTATTTT | CASSQDERTDTQYF
TRBJ2-5 | - | - | TRBV5-8 | TGTGCCAGCAGCTCCGGACGGTACCAAGAGACCCAGTACTTC | CASSSGRYQETQYF
TRBJ1-1 | - | - | TRBV28 | TGTGCCAGCAGTACCAGGGGTGAAGCTTTCTTT | CASSTRGEAFF
TRBJ2-5 | - | - | TRBV18 | TGTGCCAGCTCATATCAGGAGACCCAGTACTTC | CASSYQETQYF
TRBJ1-1 | - | TRBD1 | TRBV7-3 | TGTGCCAGCAGCCCCCGACAGGGGAGGATGGTTGGCAACACTGAAGCTTTCTTT | CASSPRQGRMVGNTEAFF
TRBJ1-5 | - | - | TRBV28 | TGTGCCAGCAGTTTAGTGGGTCCCAATCAGCCCCAGCATTTT | CASSLVGPNQPQHF
TRBJ2-3 | - | - | TRBV18 | TGTGCCAGCTCACCAAGGCCAGGGGCCCCAGATACGCAGTATTTT | CASSPRPGAPDTQYF
TRBJ1-2 | - | - | TRBV5-6 | TGTGCCAGCAGCCCGGTGGGAAGCGTTAACTATGGCTACACCTTC | CASSPVGSVNYGYTF
TRBJ1-5 | - | - | TRBV6-1 | TGTGCCAGCAGTGGCGGGAATCAGCCCCAGCATTTT | CASSGGNQPQHF
TRBJ2-2 | - | - | TRBV7-9 | TGTGCCAGCAGCTTGCCGGGACGAATATCTACCGGGGAGCTGTTTTTT | CASSLPGRISTGELFF
TRBJ1-1 | few | - | TRBV5-4 | TGTGCCAGCAGCTTGGCCCCCGCATACACTGAAGCTTTCTTT | CASSLAPAYTEAFF
TRBJ2-7 | - | - | TRBV29-1 | TGCAGCGTTGGGGCAACCTCCTACGAGCAGTACTTC | CSVGATSYEQYF
TRBJ2-1 | - | TRBD2 | TRBV4-3 | TGCGCCAGCAGCCAAGAGGCTAGCGGGAGTGGTGAGCAGTTCTTC | CASSQEASGSGEQFF
TRBJ1-5 | few | TRBD1 | TRBV27 | TGTGCCAGCAGTTGGGACAGAGATCAGCCCCAGCATTTT | CASSWDRDQPQHF
TRBJ2-7 | - | TRBD2 | TRBV5-1 | TGCGCCAGCAGCCTAGCGGGAGGCCATTCAATCGCCTCCTACGAGCAGTACTTC | CASSLAGGHSIASYEQYF
TRBJ2-1 | - | TRBD1 | TRBV7-8 | TGTGCCAGCAGCTTAGCCTACAGGGGGGTAATTGAGCAGTTCTTC | CASSLAYRGVIEQFF
TRBJ1-5 | - | - | TRBV28 | TGTGCCAGTAGGACAGCAGGCAATCAGCCCCAGCATTTT | CASRTAGNQPQHF
TRBJ2-7 | - | TRBD1 | TRBV9 | TGTGCCAGCAGCGTAGGACAGGGAACCTACGAGCAGTACTTC | CASSVGQGTYEQYF
TRBJ2-3 | once | - | TRBV18 | TGTGCCAGCTCACCACCACAGCAAGATACGCAGTATTTT | CASSPPQQDTQYF
TRBJ2-1 | - | - | TRBV18 | TGTGCCAGCTCACCACCGTACGCCTACAATGAGCAGTTCTTC | CASSPPYAYNEQFF
TRBJ1-3 | - | - | TRBV9 | TGTGCCAGCAGCGTACGGCAGGGTCACTCTGGAAACACCATATATTTT | CASSVRQGHSGNTIYF
TRBJ2-1 | once | TRBD2 | TRBV14 | TGTGCCAGCAGCCAAGATCTAACTAGCGGAGGGGGGAATGAGCAGTTCTTC | CASSQDLTSGGGNEQFF
TRBJ2-2 | few | - | TRBV11-2 | TGTGCCAGCAGCCTCACCGGGGAGCTGTTTTTT | CASSLTGELFF
TRBJ1-1 | - | - | TRBV18 | TGTGCCAGCTCACCACCGCAGGGATGGACTGAAGCTTTCTTT | CASSPPQGWTEAFF
TRBJ1-2 | once | TRBD1 | TRBV29-1 | TGCAGCGTTGATGAAGACAGGGGGCGAGATGGCTACACCTTC | CSVDEDRGRDGYTF
TRBJ1-4 | - | - | TRBV30 | TGTGCCTGGAGCTCGTCAGCCAGGTTGTTTTTT | CAWSSSARLFF
TRBJ2-2 | - | - | TRBV14 | TGTGCCAGCAGCCAAAGACAGGACACCGGGGAGCTGTTTTTT | CASSQRQDTGELFF
TRBJ2-7 | - | - | TRBV10-1 | TGCGCCCGATCCTCCTACGAGCAGTACTTC | CARSSYEQYF
TRBJ2-1 | - | TRBD2 | TRBV2 | TGTGCCAGCAGTGACCTAGCGGGAGAAGGTGAGCAGTTCTTC | CASSDLAGEGEQFF
TRBJ2-3 | - | - | TRBV14 | TGTGCCAGCAGCCAAGGGAGAGGCAGGGGACGGAGGACAGATACGCAGTATTTT | CASSQGRGRGRRTDTQYF
TRBJ1-3 | - | - | TRBV9 | TGTGCCAGCAGTCCCCGGGCCTACTCTGGAAACACCATATATTTT | CASSPRAYSGNTIYF
TRBJ2-1 | - | TRBD2 | TRBV6-1 | TGTGCCAGCAGTGATAGCGGGATCTACAATGAGCAGTTCTTC | CASSDSGIYNEQFF
TRBJ2-2 | - | - | TRBV30 | TGTGCCTGGATGAAAGGAACTTTCACCGGGGAGCTGTTTTTT | CAWMKGTFTGELFF
TRBJ2-4 | - | - | TRBV7-9 | TGTGCCAGCAGCTTACGGGACATCCCGGCGGGTGCCAAAAACATTCAGTACTTC | CASSLRDIPAGAKNIQYF
TRBJ2-1 | - | TRBD2 | TRBV5-1 | TGCGCCAGCAGCTTGGAGGCAAGCGGGAGGGGTAATGAGCAGTTCTTC | CASSLEASGRGNEQFF
TRBJ2-2 | - | TRBD1 | TRBV7-9 | TGTGCCAGCAGCTTCAGGACAGGGAACACCGGGGAGCTGTTTTTT | CASSFRTGNTGELFF
TRBJ2-5 | - | TRBD2 | TRBV5-4 | TGTGCCAGCCTCTTGCGGGAGTTAACCCAAGAGACCCAGTACTTC | CASLLRELTQETQYF
TRBJ2-1 | - | TRBD2 | TRBV9 | TGTGCCAGCAGCCCGACTAGCGGGCACAATGAGCAGTTCTTC | CASSPTSGHNEQFF
TRBJ1-5 | - | - | TRBV4-3 | TGCGCCAGCAGCCAAGAAGCGCGAAGCAATCAGCCCCAGCATTTT | CASSQEARSNQPQHF
TRBJ1-4 | - | - | TRBV5-1 | TGCGCCAGCAGCCGCTGGACGGGTGCAACTAATGAAAAACTGTTTTTT | CASSRWTGATNEKLFF
TRBJ2-7 | - | - | TRBV18 | TGTGCCAGCTCACTGGACAGAGCCTACGAGCAGTACTTC | CASSLDRAYEQYF
TRBJ1-3 | - | - | TRBV2 | TGTGCCAGCAGTGAACCAGGGAAAGGAAACACCATATATTTT | CASSEPGKGNTIYF
TRBJ2-5 | - | TRBD1 | TRBV11-2 | TGTGCCAGCAGCAGGGGACAGCAAGAGACCCAGTACTTC | CASSRGQQETQYF
TRBJ2-7 | - | - | TRBV7-9 | TGTGCCAGCAGCTTTACTATCGGCGACGAGCAGTACTTC | CASSFTIGDEQYF
TRBJ2-5 | - | - | TRBV7-9 | TGTGCCAGCAGCTTCACAGGGTTGCAGACCCAGTACTTC | CASSFTGLQTQYF
TRBJ2-4 | few | TRBD1 | TRBV25-1 | TGTGCCAGCAGTGAACTGGACAGGGATGGAAACATTCAGTACTTC | CASSELDRDGNIQYF
TRBJ1-5 | - | - | TRBV10-3 | TGTGCCATCTCGGGTTCCTTCCGGGATCAGCCCCAGCATTTT | CAISGSFRDQPQHF
TRBJ2-1 | - | TRBD2 | TRBV9 | TGTGCCAGCAGCCCTCGACTAGCGGGAGTCTACAATGAGCAGTTCTTC | CASSPRLAGVYNEQFF
TRBJ2-3 | - | - | TRBV9 | TGTGCCAGCAGCGTGTTTCAGGGAAACACAGATACGCAGTATTTT | CASSVFQGNTDTQYF
TRBJ1-4 | once | - | TRBV4-2 | TGTGCCAGCAGCTCGCAAGAAGACTGGACACTAAGAGCTCGATATGAAAAACTGTTTTTT | CASSSQEDWTLRARYEKLFF
TRBJ2-7 | - | TRBD2 | TRBV27 | TGTGCCAGCAGTTCAGCACTAGCGGGAGGGAGATCCTACGAGCAGTACTTC | CASSSALAGGRSYEQYF
TRBJ2-7 | - | TRBD1 | TRBV9 | TGTGCCAGCAGCGCAGAGGGACAGGGTCTCTACGAGCAGTACTTC | CASSAEGQGLYEQYF
TRBJ2-1 | - | - | TRBV28 | TGTGCCAGCAGCGGCGGGTACAATGAGCAGTTCTTC | CASSGGYNEQFF
TRBJ1-4 | - | - | TRBV7-6 | TGTGCCAGCAGCTTAGGGGCGGGGGTCCCTACTGAAAAACTGTTTTTT | CASSLGAGVPTEKLFF
TRBJ2-1 | once | TRBD2 | TRBV10-1 | TGCGCCAGCAGTGAAGGGAATAGCGGGACCTACAATGAGCAGTTCTTC | CASSEGNSGTYNEQFF
TRBJ2-1 | - | - | TRBV29-1 | TGCAGCGTCCTGGGCTTGGAGGACTCCTACAATGAGCAGTTCTTC | CSVLGLEDSYNEQFF